This record looks at one TCR beta chain sequence and its context. Its antigen is not identified. The CDR3 is made up of 15 amino acids. CDR1 is KGHSY and CDR2 is FQNENV in the germline V gene. Trimming removed 4 bases at V and 1 base at J, with 8 bases between. This entry belongs to a study of T cells in Graves' hyperthyroidism and ophthalmopathy. RNA transcripts gave rise to amplified TCR beta CDR3 regions. A first-round RT-PCR of the TCR CDR3 used the HTBI primer set. Each CDR3 protein is one row after TCRdb ran MiXCR on the multiplex PCR reads. The sample has 380,000 or so distinct CDR3 sequences; roughly 14% are singletons. Study outcomes and limitations: Researchers found most expanded thyroid clonotypes above 0.001 in blood as well.

The clonotype originates from a young man with Graves' hyperthyroidism that later progressed to Graves' ophthalmopathy. The rearrangement links TRBV16 to TRBJ1-6; weak D call: TRBD1 (5 bases). Specimen: blood. CDR3 sequence reads: CASSLSGSYNSPLHF. In DNA, the CDR3 is TGTGCCAGCAGCCTTTCAGGGTCCTATAATTCACCCCTCCACTTT. Full variable domain (rest looked up from reference TRBV16 and TRBJ1-6): GEEVAQTPKHLVRGEGQKAKLYCAPIKGHSYVFWYQQVLKNEFKFLISFQNENVFDETGMPKERFSAKCLPNSPCSLEIQATKLEDSAVYFCASSLSGSYNSPLHFGNGTRLTVT.